This T cell receptor (beta chain) was found in a study of blood T cells in healthy people across ages (dated by TCRdb to the mid-2010s). Regarding the study in general: In model experiments, roughly one uniquely barcoded TCR beta cDNA molecule per two T cells was captured by template switching. The donors were divided into four age groups: young (average 16 years), middle-aged (over 35), aged (approximately 64) and long-lived (about 80). The study analyzed two additional independent replicas of 1 million unique cDNA reads from the same blood draw for two donors, one aged 18 to 29 and one aged 80 or older. To avoid experimental bias, donors of different ages were distributed randomly across sequencing lanes. The study measured age-related changes in TCR beta repertoire diversity using deep sequencing normalized with unique cDNA molecular identifiers.

The full study reports these points: The percentage of naive T cells measured by flow cytometry correlated strongly with observed TCR beta diversity. Estimates of total diversity based on one million sequenced T cells were considered lower bounds and underestimates. Compared with the aged group, the long-lived group had more naive CD4+ T cells, fewer expanded clones and increased TCR diversity, a pattern suggesting age selection. As age increased, observed TCR beta diversity per million T cells dropped in a roughly linear way, and a significant reduction was already evident by age approximately 40. Conclusive comparison of naive and antigen-experienced compartments was prevented by the profiling of bulk unsorted PBMCs. Because the CMV infection status of the donors was unknown, age-related changes in expanded clonotypes may potentially have been confounded.

V lost 6 bases and J lost 0 bases; the stretch between them is 21 bases long. CDR1 is given as DFQATT and CDR2 as SNEGSKA, both from the germline V gene (reference sequence). The CDR3 sequence holds 18 residues, the cysteine and phenylalanine included. The read is trimmed to its CDR3 DNA, 54 bases read in frame from base 1. A note on this clonotype: This clone's antigen is unknown. It has no much larger one-base neighbor in the sample; base qualities were not kept.

Systemically healthy Caucasian individuals from Russia, 39 in total and aged about 6 to 100 years, were included as donors. Each donor gave 8 to 10 milliliters of peripheral blood, drawn into EDTA-treated Vacutainer tubes. Ficoll-Paque density-gradient centrifugation was used to isolate PBMCs, with at least 6 million per sample. Trizol reagent was used to extract total RNA from PBMCs, with at least 5 micrograms per sample. For every donor, flow cytometry on a PBMC aliquot measured the percentage of naive CD45RAhigh/CD27high T cells. The protocol used for the library was 5' RACE. The reads were generated on an Illumina HiSeq 2500. A second PCR of about 7 to 12 cycles was performed with a sample-barcoded 5' primer and a J-beta primer mix. Each TCR beta cDNA molecule received a unique molecular identifier from a template-switch 5' adaptor carrying 12 random nucleotides. Each sample yielded at least 3 million CDR3-containing paired-end reads. The Mint cDNA synthesis kit, primed by a TRBC-specific oligonucleotide, was used to synthesize first-strand cDNA from all RNA. All cDNA was treated with uracil-DNA glycosylase and then went through a first 18-cycle PCR with the universal primers M1SS and BC2_uni_R. Per the original workflow: For normalization, 1 million high-quality reads were randomly selected from each sample, with every read carrying a distinct molecular identifier. Reads with shared molecular identifiers were discarded instead of being binned into consensus sequences. MiTCR, with a Q25 quality threshold and the strictest error-elimination algorithm, was used for CDR3 identification, clonotype clustering and error correction. A nonparametric unseen species model with Euler transformation was used to estimate a lower bound on total TCR beta diversity. The public reads were reanalyzed by TCRdb: fastp trimming at Q25, MiXCR alignment, in-frame beta chains only. Merged by CDR3 protein, the rows form single entries marked with the most common genes and DNA. The V and J calls, along with clone size, are taken from TCRdb and not from the paper's own processing. Across this sample there are about 1.4 million distinct CDR3 sequences, with approximately 63% seen only once. Over 6.5% of the sample goes to the ten largest clones.

This sequence was found in a man aged 18 to 30 in good health. The sample comprised blood. The sequence links TRBV20-1 to TRBJ2-6; the D gene is perhaps TRBD2, on 6 matching bases. The DNA sequence follows: TGCAGTGCCCCCACCGGGAGACATTCCTTCTCTGGGGCCAACGTCCTGACTTTC. It is translated as CSAPTGRHSFSGANVLTF.